This TCR beta chain originates from a study of T cell responses to AZD1222 COVID-19 vaccine (dated by TCRdb to about 2021). Concerning the study at large: AZD1222 recipients whose second dose came at about 4 weeks and those whose second dose came at about 12 weeks were combined into one group, since spike-specific TCR depth and breadth did not differ between the two schedules. A total of roughly 240 trial participants underwent TCR sequencing, of whom around 200 received two doses of AZD1222 and about 25 received two doses of the MenACWY control vaccine. Trial participants were enrolled by age into subgroups of 18-55, 56-69 and 70-plus years, and around 140, 26 and 57 TCR-sequenced participants, respectively, were included in these subgroups. Overall study results and their limits: After two AZD1222 doses, both the breadth and the depth of spike-specific TCRs were significantly higher than at day 0 and than in MenACWY recipients. No day 14 peak-response samples were available, so repertoires were characterized only after the peak T cell response. The 56-69-year group was small, and its depth increase did not reach significance, likely because of low power. Epitopes outside the regions mutated in the B.1.351 and B.1.1.7 variants were reportedly recognized by nearly half of the unique spike-specific TCRs. Most participants were white British and females outnumbered males, and the authors suggested that clonal diversity may have been underestimated. The whole spike protein was spanned by vaccine-associated CD4 TCRs, and dominant responses were seen in regions 160-218 and 743-854. Only five to seven AZD1222 recipients were SARS-CoV-2 seropositive at baseline, limiting conclusions about previously exposed vaccinees.

Trimming takes 10 bases from V and 2 bases from J, and the germline ends sit 19 bases apart. The germline V gene (reference sequence) gives CDR1 as MNHEY and CDR2 as SMNVEV. From its cysteine to its phenylalanine, the CDR3 spans 15 amino acids. Only the CDR3 DNA stays, 45 bases, in frame from base 1. As to this clone: Its antigen specificity is not known. No much larger clone is present one base from it, and per-base qualities are unavailable.

The CDR3 regions of human TCRbeta chains were analyzed by immunosequencing. The paper's data handling went like this. Repertoire TCRs were matched against a reference library of SARS-CoV-2-specific TCRs generated with the MIRA antigen-specificity platform. Breadth meant the fraction of unique TCRs that were SARS-CoV-2-associated, whereas depth meant the fraction of total T cells that were SARS-CoV-2-associated. Each spike-specific TCR was assigned to its reactive spike region and to a CD4 or CD8 class using the MIRA data. Log10-transformed breadth and depth values were compared by one-way ANOVA with Sidak's multiple comparisons tests. The immuneACCESS repertoire file appears here via TCRdb, limited to in-frame rearrangements. These files lack a portion of the clones; in checked studies, under half of the deficit traces to unresolved V genes, and the cause of the others is not known. That table furnishes V, J and clone size, whereas the DNA furnished D and trimming. The sample contains about 160,000 clones, 75% to 90% of them found a single time. The ten largest account for 6.9% of the sample.

The time point label on this specimen signifies: baseline before first vaccination. Samples from vaccinated people were obtained from the UK trials COV001 and COV002, which included a single-blind randomized controlled phase 2/3 trial of AZD1222 (ChAdOx1 nCoV-19) in healthy adults. For TCRbeta chain sequencing, PBMC samples from trial participants were taken at day 0 and at day 28 after the second dose. The sample was peripheral blood, taken on day 0 of AZD1222 vaccination. The chain couples TRBV27 to TRBJ2-3, with the D gene not clear enough to name. The source is an adult in good health. The bases read TGTGCCACCTCCACGGGCGACACCTTCACAGATACGCAGTATTTT. Its product reads: CATSTGDTFTDTQYF.